The 28 T cell receptor beta chains below were found in one sample sequenced in a study of cytomegalovirus exposure and HLA in healthy donors. Amplification used 60 Vbeta primers and 13 Jbeta primers. Method: immunoSEQ multiplex PCR; TCRdb's copy keeps in-frame clones and lacks some. The sample records hundreds of thousands of clones, roughly two thirds being singletons. The sequenced material came from PBMCs. The origin of the receptors is a female donor in good health and CMV-seronegative.

The rearrangement uses TRBV5-1 and TRBJ2-5, with 8 bases matching TRBD2. The length of the CDR3 is 17 residues. V was clipped by 6 bases and J by 5 bases; unmatched bases: 18. Per germline, CDR1 SGHRS and CDR2 YFSETQ. As DNA, the CDR3 is TGCGCCAGCAAGCGGGGCCTAGCGGGCAGTATGGGGGAGACCCAGTACTTC. It is translated as CASKRGLAGSMGETQYF.

A note on this clone: Different DNA sequences within this sample yield the same CDR3. This chain connects TRBV28 to TRBJ2-5; the D is unclear. The J call may be wrong; the DNA end is better matched by TRBJ2-7. The CDR3 spans 11 residues. Germline V gene sequence: CDR1 MDHEN, CDR2 SYDVKM. The CDR3 here is CASSLNYEQYF. CDR3 coding DNA: TGTGCCAGCAGCCTAAATTACGAGCAGTACTTC.

This chain joins TRBV6-6 and TRBJ2-2; D is ambiguous. The CDR3 spans 13 residues. The V and J ends lost 6 bases and 7 bases respectively, with 12 bases between them. Germline V gene lookup returns CDR1 MNHNY and CDR2 SVGAGI (reference sequence). CDR3 sequence reads: CASRIDGGGELFF. For the CDR3, the DNA is TGTGCCAGCAGAATTGACGGCGGCGGGGAGCTGTTTTTT.

The rearrangement uses TRBV10-1 and TRBJ2-1, with TRBD2 identical over 9 bases. The germline V gene has CDR1 WNHNN and CDR2 SYGVQD (reference sequence). V lost 3 bases and J lost 9; bases outside the gene matches: 18. The CDR3 consists of 18 residues. CDR3 in DNA: TGCGCCAGCAGTGACTCCACCTTGGCGGGAGGGCATCTGGGTGAGCAGTTCTTC. Translation gives CASSDSTLAGGHLGEQFF.

The chain carries TRBV5-4 and TRBJ2-2, with 10 bases lining up with TRBD2. Germline V gene sequence: CDR1 SGHNT, CDR2 YYREEE (reference sequence). The J segment lost 5 bases and the V segment lost 9 bases, leaving 13 bases of the junction unmatched. This CDR3 spans 16 amino acids. CDR3 region: CATGTSAPSGTGELFF. The DNA of the CDR3 is TGTGCCACTGGGACTAGCGCTCCCTCGGGTACCGGGGAGCTGTTTTTT. Variable domain in full (rest from reference TRBV5-4 and TRBJ2-2): ETGVTQSPTHLIKTRGQQVTLRCSSQSGHNTVSWYQQALGQGPQFIFQYYREEENGRGNFPPRFSGLQFPNYSSELNVNALELDDSALYLCATGTSAPSGTGELFFGEGSRLTVL.

This clone was seen only once. V usage is TRBV4-1 and J usage is TRBJ2-7, with 14 positions matching TRBD2. The J segment lost 3 bases and the V segment lost 4 bases, leaving 11 bases of the junction unmatched. There are 18 residues in the CDR3. CDR1 is MGHRA and CDR2 is YSYEKL in the germline V gene. The CDR3: CASSPNLFGLAGGYEQYF. Written as DNA, the CDR3 is TGCGCCAGCAGCCCGAACCTTTTTGGACTAGCGGGAGGCTACGAGCAGTACTTC.

J is TRBJ2-4 and V is TRBV30; 8 nucleotides match TRBD1. There are 13 residues in the CDR3. Germline CDR1 and CDR2: GTSNPN and SVGIG (reference sequence). V lost 1 base to trimming and J lost 15 bases; unmatched junction nucleotides: 11. The chain's CDR3 is CAWSDQSGGPWYF. DNA of the CDR3: TGTGCCTGGAGTGACCAATCAGGGGGCCCATGGTACTTC.

This clone has only one observation. The rearrangement links TRBV7-8 to TRBJ2-1; D remains unclear. CDR3 length: 13 residues. Germline CDR1 is SGHVS and CDR2 is FQNEAQ. Trimming pared 1 base from V and 4 bases from J, leaving 5 bases between. CDR3 DNA: TGTGCCAGCAGCTTAGTTGAGTACAATGAGCAGTTCTTC. Amino acid sequence: CASSLVEYNEQFF.

The chain is built from TRBV23-1 and TRBJ2-1; TRBD2 aligns across 8 bases. TRBV23-1 is an ORF, with its function uncertain. After removal of 4 bases from V and 2 bases from J, the junction contained 10 bases not matched to a gene. The CDR3 totals 17 residues. The chain's CDR3 is CASSLPALAVTYNEQFF. CDR3 in DNA: TGCGCCAGCAGTCTTCCGGCACTAGCGGTAACCTACAATGAGCAGTTCTTC.

J is TRBJ2-2 and V is TRBV2; weak D call: TRBD2 (5 bases). Between the trimmed V and J ends, which lost 2 bases and 8 bases, there was a span of 9 bases. Germline V lookup: CDR1 SNHLY, CDR2 FYNNEI. The CDR3 loop spans 13 amino acids. The CDR3 DNA sequence: TGTGCCAGCAGTGAATTTCGGGAAGGGGAGCTGTTTTTT. It encodes CASSEFREGELFF.

The V gene is TRBV30, the J gene TRBJ1-5, with D perhaps TRBD1 (5 bases). The CDR3 is 13 residues long. Per germline, CDR1 GTSNPN and CDR2 SVGIG (reference sequence). The germline V and J ends were trimmed by 2 bases and 5 bases, with 10 bases remaining between them. CDR3 nucleotide sequence: TGTGCCTGGAGTATGCAGGGCGATCAGCCCCAGCATTTT. This translates into CAWSMQGDQPQHF.

The count of this clone is one. This sequence joins TRBV6-5 and TRBJ1-4, with a possible D match to TRBD1 (5 bases). V lost 6 bases and J lost 4, with 15 bases in between. Germline V gene data show CDR1 as MNHEY and CDR2 as SVGAGI. CDR3 length: 15 amino acids. This chain's CDR3 is CASRDTGQGNEKLFF. For the CDR3, the DNA is TGTGCCAGCAGGGATACTGGGCAGGGTAATGAAAAACTGTTTTTT.

The rearrangement joins TRBV7-9 to TRBJ2-2, with TRBD1 identical over 10 bases. V lost 3 bases and J lost 5; bases outside the gene matches: 0. The germline V gene encodes CDR1 SEHNR and CDR2 FQNEAQ (reference sequence). The CDR3 is made up of 14 amino acids. The CDR3 DNA reads as TGTGCCAGCAGCTTGGGACAGGGGACCGGGGAGCTGTTTTTT. Protein product: CASSLGQGTGELFF.

This chain uses TRBV2 with TRBJ2-2; 7 bases are shared with TRBD2. With 7 bases clipped from V and 1 base from J, the junction kept 9 bases outside the gene matches. CDR3 length: 16 amino acids. Looked up from germline, CDR1 is SNHLY and CDR2 is FYNNEI. The CDR3 protein is CASTPSLAVNTGELFF. In nucleotides, the CDR3 is TGTGCCAGCACCCCTTCTCTAGCGGTGAACACCGGGGAGCTGTTTTTT.

The chain has TRBV2 and TRBJ1-2, with a tentative D call TRBD1 (5 bases). V lost 5 bases and J lost 4, with 11 bases in between. The CDR3 is 13 residues long. In germline, CDR1 is SNHLY, CDR2 FYNNEI. This chain's CDR3 is CASSTQGGYGYTF. CDR3 DNA: TGTGCCAGCAGTACTCAGGGAGGCTATGGCTACACCTTC.

J is TRBJ2-2 and V is TRBV5-1; weak D call: TRBD1 (6 bases). Germline lookup yields CDR1 SGHRS and CDR2 YFSETQ. The ends were cut back, 5 bases at V and 3 bases at J, with 17 bases in the middle. CDR3 size: 16 residues. The CDR3 here is CASRTGTGMYTGELFF. CDR3 DNA sequence: TGCGCCAGCAGGACCGGAACAGGGATGTACACCGGGGAGCTGTTTTTT. The full variable domain, its missing parts supplied by reference TRBV5-1 and TRBJ2-2, is KAGVTQTPRYLIKTRGQQVTLSCSPISGHRSVSWYQQTPGQGLQFLFEYFSETQRNKGNFPGRFSGRQFSNSRSEMNVSTLELGDSALYLCASRTGTGMYTGELFFGEGSRLTVL.

The genes are TRBV13 and TRBJ2-7; 10 bases agree with TRBD1. The CDR3 contains 18 residues. After removal of 0 bases from V and 3 bases from J, the junction contained 11 bases not matched to a gene. CDR1 is PRHDT and CDR2 is FYEKMQ in the germline V gene (reference sequence). CDR3 DNA sequence: TGTGCCAGCAGCTTAGGGACAGGGGGCGCGAAAAGTATCTACGAGCAGTACTTC. Its translation: CASSLGTGGAKSIYEQYF.

This chain links TRBV9 with TRBJ1-5; 9 nucleotides match TRBD1. Germline assignment: CDR1 SGDLS and CDR2 YYNGEE. The V gene end was trimmed by 5 bases and the J gene end by 6 bases; junction bases not matched to a gene: 6. The CDR3 length is 14 residues. CDR3 sequence (DNA): TGTGCCAGCAGTAGGACAGGGGAACCTCAGCCCCAGCATTTT. Encoded protein: CASSRTGEPQPQHF.

The chain uses TRBV7-9 and TRBJ2-7; 9 nucleotides match TRBD2. Germline loops: CDR1 SEHNR, CDR2 FQNEAQ (reference sequence). J gave up 6 bases and V 11 bases, and 11 bases lay outside the gene matches. This CDR3 has 13 amino acids. The CDR3 nucleotides are TGTGCCGGGGCGGGGAGCGGGAGGCCCGAGCAGTACTTC. Translating it yields CAGAGSGRPEQYF.

This clone has more than one count but fewer than ten. This rearrangement joins TRBV5-1 to TRBJ1-1; 9 positions match TRBD1. V lost 0 bases and J lost 7; bases outside the gene matches: 1. Germline V gives CDR1 SGHRS, CDR2 YFSETQ. The CDR3 is made up of 13 amino acids. CDR3 amino acids: CASSLVTGGEAFF. The CDR3 region has the DNA TGCGCCAGCAGCTTGGTGACAGGGGGTGAAGCTTTCTTT.

The rearrangement uses TRBV7-9 and TRBJ1-6; no clear D. Germline-derived CDR1 and CDR2 are SEHNR and FQNEAQ (reference sequence). Trimming cost V 5 bases and J 8 bases, with 13 bases left between them. The CDR3 has 14 amino acids. CDR3 nucleotide sequence: TGTGCCAGCAGCGAAGAGTCAGGCTATTCACCCCTCCACTTT. As protein: CASSEESGYSPLHF.

The chain recombines TRBV4-1 with TRBJ2-1, with D hard to call. This CDR3 spans 14 amino acids. CDR1 is MGHRA and CDR2 is YSYEKL in the germline V gene. Trimming took off 2 bases at V and 1 base at J, with 6 bases between the two ends. This CDR3 reads CASSQLGSYNEQFF. The CDR3 DNA reads as TGCGCCAGCAGCCAACTAGGTTCCTACAATGAGCAGTTCTTC.

V usage is TRBV28 and J usage is TRBJ2-2; 8 bases agree with TRBD1. The germline gives CDR1 MDHEN, CDR2 SYDVKM. J was trimmed by 1 base and V by 8 bases; bases with no gene match: 3. CDR3 length: 14 residues. The CDR3 region has the DNA TGTGCCAGCTACGGGACAGGGAACACCGGGGAGCTGTTTTTT. Its translation is CASYGTGNTGELFF.

The gene calls are TRBV11-2 and TRBJ2-5, with a weak D call TRBD2 (5 bases). CDR1 is SGHAT and CDR2 is FQNNGV in the germline V gene. The V end was cut by 2 bases, the J end by 4 bases, with 11 bases between. The CDR3 sequence is 14 residues long. The CDR3 sequence: CASSLIPGTETQYF. The CDR3 DNA is TGTGCCAGCAGCTTAATCCCGGGAACAGAGACCCAGTACTTC.

The count of this clone is one. This chain uses TRBV11-3 with TRBJ2-7, with no clear D. Looked up from germline, CDR1 is SGHNT and CDR2 is YENEEA. This CDR3 is built from 15 residues. Trimming removed 1 base from V and 5 bases from J, with 15 bases in between. The DNA for the CDR3 is TGTGCCAGCAGCTTAGTCTTTTCGATCTCGGACGAGCAGTACTTC. Translated: CASSLVFSISDEQYF.

As DNA, the CDR3 is TGTGCCAGCAGCTTAAGCGGGAGTTGTGAGCAGTTCTTC. Encoded protein: CASSLSGSCEQFF. J is TRBJ2-1 and V is TRBV5-4, with 8 bases that match TRBD2. J gave up 9 bases and V 2 bases, and 4 bases lay outside the gene matches. Germline V gene lookup returns CDR1 SGHNT and CDR2 YYREEE (reference sequence). The CDR3 extends over 13 amino acids.

V gene TRBV6-1 combines with J gene TRBJ2-5; 10 bases match TRBD2. Germline values: CDR1 MNHNS, CDR2 SASEGT. Trimming took 7 bases from V and 3 from J; bases not matched to a gene: 2. The CDR3 consists of 13 residues. The CDR3 DNA is TGTGCCAGCACCCTAGCGGGAGAAGAGACCCAGTACTTC. It is translated as CASTLAGEETQYF.

This chain links TRBV27 with TRBJ1-2; 9 bases line up with TRBD1. CDR1 and CDR2 (germline): MNHEY, SMNVEV (reference sequence). The CDR3 loop spans 13 amino acids. J was trimmed by 7 bases and V by 6 bases; bases with no gene match: 6. CDR3 region: CASSPGTGSGYTF. The CDR3 DNA reads as TGTGCCAGCAGCCCCGGGACAGGGAGTGGCTACACCTTC.